The sequence of this T cell receptor (beta chain) was determined in a study of a mutant IDH1 vaccine in newly diagnosed glioma. Study details: The treated group averaged about 44 years old and was roughly 60% male, roughly 40% female.

Specified time point: week 47, end of study. Each dose delivered 300 ug of mutant IDH1 20-mer peptide subcutaneously with imiquimod. New IDH1-mutant, ATRX-lost WHO grade 3 or 4 astrocytomas occurred in donors. Here immunoSEQ multiplex PCR was the method, and the copy in TCRdb shows in-frame clones only, minus some. The table lists nearly 50,000 clones, less than 85% of them singletons, with 3.5% to 4.5% in the top ten. Study-wide points: Variations in leading peripheral T cell clonotypes appeared to have no connection with pseudoprogression.

With respect to this clone: Its antigen is currently unknown.

The germline V gene has CDR1 MRHNA and CDR2 SNTAGT. The CDR3 runs to 13 residues. Trimming removed 6 bases from V and 10 bases from J, with 16 bases in between. This sequence was found in a woman in her 30s with glioma. Some clones in this sample may be carry-over from other donors' samples. The input for sequencing was PBMCs, taken from a glioma patient whose treatment included an IDH1 peptide vaccine. The chain has TRBV6-4 and TRBJ2-1; D may be TRBD2 (6 bases). CDR3 nucleotides: TGTGCCAGCAGCCGGGACTGGGCGGGGGAGCAGTTCTTC. This codes for CASSRDWAGEQFF.